The rows below give T cell receptor beta chains drawn from one sample of a study of T-cell memory formation after mild COVID-19. TCRdb re-called the 5' RACE reads with MiXCR, one entry per CDR3 protein. The sample yields approximately 390,000 distinct CDR3 sequences, approximately 15% seen once. The sequencing input was PBMCs or a T cell subset sorted from them (not recorded which). The receptors shown here come from a man between 18 and 35 years old who had mild COVID-19 (a few samples of this study predate the infection). Cell type and time point are not known. CDR3s leave out the opening cysteine and the closing phenylalanine or tryptophan. Each record gives: clone size, V gene, CDR3 protein. Clone size is shown for a subset of rows, as once, few, many or a class of expanded clone.

size: -
V: TRBV4-1
CDR3: ASSQGLRGNTQY

size: many
V: TRBV4-1
CDR3: ASSQLQGTGELF

size: -
V: TRBV5-5
CDR3: ASSLAPGLAGDSNTGELF

size: few
V: TRBV5-1
CDR3: ASSKAIAGTYEQY

size: few
V: TRBV11-2
CDR3: ARPKGAGTNQPQH

size: many
V: TRBV9
CDR3: ASSERGRKETQY

size: few
V: TRBV10-3
CDR3: AIRLAGGYNEQF

size: few
V: TRBV12-3/TRBV12-4
CDR3: ASSFPMAGDTQY

size: -
V: TRBV10-3
CDR3: AISAPSGAGANVLT

size: few
V: TRBV5-1
CDR3: ASCPGDTALNQPQH

size: many
V: TRBV7-2
CDR3: ASSPYNEQF

size: many
V: TRBV4-3
CDR3: ASSQEYETTRYEQY

size: many
V: TRBV6-4
CDR3: ASSDSTTGELF

size: -
V: TRBV7-2
CDR3: ASSLLGLEAGELF

size: few
V: TRBV7-2
CDR3: ASSFLAGEDETQY

size: many
V: TRBV5-1
CDR3: ASSLAGQGAETQY

size: -
V: TRBV7-9
CDR3: DSSPGQGGYNEQF

size: -
V: TRBV4-3
CDR3: ASSQDPGVGNQTQH

size: few
V: TRBV6-2/TRBV6-3
CDR3: ASRRQGSTYEQY

size: -
V: TRBV7-2
CDR3: ASSLGPFDTQY

size: -
V: TRBV4-3
CDR3: ASSRRRQDTQY

size: -
V: TRBV7-9
CDR3: ASSLGTTATGELF

size: -
V: TRBV20-1
CDR3: SATRGEYGYT

size: few
V: TRBV14
CDR3: ASSQSSDSYEQY

size: -
V: TRBV29-1
CDR3: TTGGANTEAF

size: few
V: TRBV7-9
CDR3: ASSSRQGRVSGANVLT

size: few
V: TRBV6-6
CDR3: ASSFLTASSYNSPLH

size: -
V: TRBV19
CDR3: ASSISRGLSTEAF

size: -
V: TRBV7-2
CDR3: ASSLTGRGYT

size: few
V: TRBV5-4
CDR3: ASSRGETGELF

size: few
V: TRBV15
CDR3: ATSRTTPGYGYT

size: few
V: TRBV7-2
CDR3: ASSLNKDYSPLH

size: -
V: TRBV5-1
CDR3: ASSLEVQISGNTIY

size: few
V: TRBV5-1
CDR3: ASSDVAGDVYGYT

size: -
V: TRBV29-1
CDR3: SVELERRGGGEQF

size: -
V: TRBV12-3/TRBV12-4
CDR3: ASSFSGGLPEQF

size: -
V: TRBV7-9
CDR3: ASSDGLAGADTQY

size: -
V: TRBV19
CDR3: ATDRGPGQPQH

size: -
V: TRBV18
CDR3: ASSPDNAINEQF

size: -
V: TRBV7-6
CDR3: ASSSLGGDQETQY

size: few
V: TRBV7-2
CDR3: ASSPGVGAF

size: few
V: TRBV12-3/TRBV12-4
CDR3: ASSLMAGELF

size: many
V: TRBV11-2
CDR3: ASSLVRGSETDTQY

size: -
V: TRBV5-1
CDR3: ASSQGQGAVDVTQY

size: -
V: TRBV7-3
CDR3: ASGAGVGETQY

size: few
V: TRBV20-1
CDR3: SASRSSVTEAF

size: many
V: TRBV7-9
CDR3: ASSLVSLSSYNEQF

size: many
V: TRBV6-5
CDR3: ASSYAGNSGANVLT

size: -
V: TRBV4-1
CDR3: ASSFNSGPVNEKLF

size: few
V: TRBV4-2
CDR3: ASSQDLASGGTDTQY